These 3 T cell receptor beta chains were sequenced from one sample in a study of cytomegalovirus exposure and HLA in healthy donors (dated by TCRdb to between 2016 and 2019). The library was generated by the immunoSEQ multiplex PCR assay. A mixture of 60 forward primers for TCR Vbeta segments and 13 reverse primers for TCR Jbeta segments was used in the multiplex PCR. This immuneACCESS table, as held by TCRdb, lists in-frame sequences with V and J called but not all clones. Of the missing ones, under half trace to an unresolved V gene in checked studies; the others have no known cause. The sample table holds about 93,000 clones, of which about 80% were seen once. The top ten constitute 0.57% of the sample. The sample was PBMCs. The receptors come from a man aged 30 to 39 in good health and CMV-seronegative.

In DNA, the CDR3 is TGTGCCAGCAGCTTAGAGCAGGGGCTGGGGGCTGAAGCTTTCTTT. Translating it yields CASSLEQGLGAEAFF. This chain joins TRBV11-2 and TRBJ1-1; D might be TRBD1 (6 bases). Trimming removed 0 bases from V and 6 bases from J, with 14 bases in between. Germline V CDR1 and CDR2: SGHAT, FQNNGV. CDR3 length: 15 amino acids.

This clone was counted a few times. J is TRBJ2-4 and V is TRBV19; D perhaps matches TRBD1 (6 bases). Germline CDR1 reads LNHDA; CDR2 reads SQIVND (reference sequence). Trimming pared 5 bases from V and 3 bases from J, leaving 8 bases between. This CDR3 spans 13 amino acids. CDR3 in amino acids: CASSGDNKNIQYF. The DNA of the CDR3 is TGTGCCAGTAGTGGGGACAACAAAAACATTCAGTACTTC.

DNA of the CDR3: TGTGCCAGCAGTCAAACGCGACAGGGGAATGAAAAACTGTTTTTT. This encodes CASSQTRQGNEKLFF. V usage is TRBV7-6 and J usage is TRBJ1-4; 8 bases align to TRBD1. The V segment lost 6 bases and the J segment 5 bases; nucleotides outside the gene matches: 8. Per germline, CDR1 SGHVS and CDR2 FNYEAQ. The CDR3 length is 15 residues.